The 28 T cell receptor beta chains in this list originate from one sample, sequenced in a study of spatial heterogeneity in lung cancer (dated by TCRdb to about 2019). The sample's time point, from its label and the paper: sample taken at primary tumor resection. TCR sequencing used whole RNA extracted from tumor and nontumor lung tissue, or from cryopreserved PBMC samples, without cell sorting. Library preparation used 5' RACE. The listed sequencing device is NextSeq 500. The raw public reads went through TCRdb reprocessing: fastp at Q25, MiXCR clone calling, in-frame beta chains kept. Every CDR3 protein is listed once, alongside the most common genes and DNA of its rows. The sample table shows 50,000 to 65,000 distinct CDR3 sequences, and about 8% are seen once. The leading ten clones occupy roughly 16% of the sample. Sample: PBMCs, taken at surgery. The source is a female donor with early-stage non-small cell lung cancer.

This clonotype was detected a few times. This chain uses TRBV28 with TRBJ1-4; 7 bases are a match to TRBD1. Germline CDR1 is MDHEN and CDR2 is SYDVKM. V was pared by 2 bases and J by 0 bases, with 9 bases of the junction left unmatched. The CDR3 covers 18 residues. The CDR3: CASSLIVTGLPTNEKLFF. In DNA, the CDR3 is TGTGCCAGCAGTTTAATCGTGACAGGGCTTCCAACTAATGAAAAACTGTTTTTT.

Ten or more counts support this clonotype. The chain links TRBV28 to TRBJ2-5; D perhaps matches TRBD1 (6 bases). This CDR3 spans 15 amino acids. V lost 3 bases, J lost 1 base, and 12 bases lay in between. Germline V gives CDR1 MDHEN, CDR2 SYDVKM. CDR3 loop: CASSFNSGAQETQYF. Here the CDR3 DNA reads TGTGCCAGCAGTTTTAACTCAGGGGCCCAAGAGACCCAGTACTTC.

This clonotype has a count of ten or more. The rearrangement joins TRBV7-3 to TRBJ1-1; no firm D call. There are 12 residues in the CDR3. CDR1 and CDR2 from the germline V gene are SGHTA and FQGTGA. The V and J ends lost 1 base and 11 bases respectively, with 11 bases between them. The DNA of the CDR3 is TGTGCCAGCAGCTTAAATGGCGCCAGGGCTTTCTTT. Its translation: CASSLNGARAFF.

This clonotype was seen only a few times. The chain is built from TRBV5-1 and TRBJ2-3, with D possibly called TRBD1 or TRBD2 (5 bases each). This CDR3 contains 14 residues. The germline gives CDR1 SGHRS, CDR2 YFSETQ. V was shortened by 2 bases and J by 5 bases, with 12 bases between the two germline ends. CDR3 sequence: CASSFRDGEDTQYF. The DNA for the CDR3 is TGCGCCAGCAGCTTCCGGGACGGAGAAGATACGCAGTATTTT.

This clonotype was counted between two and nine times. The V and J genes are TRBV24-1 and TRBJ2-2; TRBD1 aligns across 7 bases. V lost 6 bases, J lost 3 bases, and 6 bases stayed unmatched. Germline CDR1 reads KGHDR; CDR2 reads SFDVKD. This CDR3 contains 15 residues. CDR3 coding DNA: TGTGCCACCAGTCGCCGGCAGGGGGACACCGGGGAGCTGTTTTTT. It specifies CATSRRQGDTGELFF.

This clonotype was observed many times. This chain joins TRBV12-3 or TRBV12-4 and TRBJ1-5, with D perhaps matching TRBD1 (5 bases). This CDR3 contains 12 residues. V was pared by 7 bases and J by 6 bases, with 10 bases between. The DNA of the CDR3 is TGTGCCAGCACTCGGGGGGTTCAGCCCCAGCATTTT. Its translation: CASTRGVQPQHF.

The sample holds a few counts of this clonotype. The genes are TRBV9 and TRBJ2-2; TRBD1 aligns across 8 bases. J gave up 0 bases and V 4 bases, and 8 bases lay outside the gene matches. This CDR3 has 17 residues. CDR1 and CDR2 from the germline V gene are SGDLS and YYNGEE. In nucleotides, the CDR3 is TGTGCCAGCAGCTTTGGTCAGGGGGCTCCGAACACCGGGGAGCTGTTTTTT. It specifies CASSFGQGAPNTGELFF. The complete variable domain, with remaining parts taken from reference TRBV9 and TRBJ2-2, reads DSGVTQTPKHLITATGQRVTLRCSPRSGDLSVYWYQQSLDQGLQFLIQYYNGEERAKGNILERFSAQQFPDLHSELNLSSLELGDSALYFCASSFGQGAPNTGELFFGEGSRLTVL.

This clonotype has only a few counts. The CDR3 DNA reads TGTGCCAGCAGTTCTCCGGGCCAGCCTACAGATACGCAGTATTTT. Translating gives CASSSPGQPTDTQYF. The chain combines TRBV6-5 with TRBJ2-3; D ambiguous. The CDR3 loop spans 15 amino acids. Trimming removed 4 bases at V and 3 bases at J, with 14 bases between. The germline gives CDR1 MNHEY, CDR2 SVGAGI.

This sequence joins TRBV6-1 and TRBJ1-2; no definite D call. Trimming cost V 9 bases and J 4 bases, with 15 bases left between them. Germline V gene data show CDR1 as MNHNS and CDR2 as SASEGT. This CDR3 is built from 13 residues. CDR3 region: CASHPWAAYGYTF. Here the CDR3 DNA reads TGTGCCAGTCACCCGTGGGCGGCCTATGGCTACACCTTC.

This clonotype was seen many times. The rearrangement joins TRBV7-3 to TRBJ1-1; D may be TRBD1 (6 bases). The CDR3 loop spans 12 amino acids. The V and J ends lost 8 bases and 1 base respectively, with 8 bases between them. Per germline, CDR1 SGHTA and CDR2 FQGTGA. CDR3: CASGGQNTEAFF. The DNA of the CDR3 is TGTGCCAGCGGGGGCCAGAACACTGAAGCTTTCTTT.

This clonotype was observed a handful of times. The chain employs TRBV24-1 and TRBJ2-1, with TRBD1 identical over 7 bases. V lost 4 bases and J lost 7; bases outside the gene matches: 9. This CDR3 contains 15 residues. Germline V CDR1 and CDR2: KGHDR, SFDVKD. The CDR3 is CATSERQTGQNEQFF. DNA of the CDR3: TGTGCCACCAGTGAACGCCAGACAGGGCAGAATGAGCAGTTCTTC.

This clonotype showed up many times. The chain is built from TRBV20-1 and TRBJ2-7; tentatively, D is TRBD2 (6 bases). The CDR3 is 13 amino acids. V lost 0 bases and J lost 7, with 13 bases in between. CDR1 is DFQATT and CDR2 is SNEGSKA in the germline V gene (reference sequence). The CDR3 region is CSARDPQRAEQYF. The CDR3 DNA reads TGCAGTGCTAGAGACCCGCAGCGGGCAGAGCAGTACTTC.

V and J are TRBV6-1 and TRBJ2-7; a weak D match, TRBD1 (5 bases). The length of the CDR3 is 16 residues. Germline values: CDR1 MNHNS, CDR2 SASEGT. V was shortened by 5 bases and J by 2 bases, with 19 bases between the two germline ends. The DNA of the CDR3 is TGTGCCAGCAGTATGGGTAGGGGAAGAGGCGCCTACGAGCAGTACGTC. Translated: CASSMGRGRGAYEQYV.

This clonotype occurred many times. This chain's CDR3 is CASSPSLMSNQPQHF. DNA of the CDR3: TGTGCCAGCAGCCCCTCCCTTATGAGCAATCAGCCCCAGCATTTT. The V call is TRBV6-5, the J call TRBJ1-5; D gene ambiguous. The ends were cut back, 6 bases at V and 1 base at J, with 13 bases in the middle. CDR3 length: 15 amino acids. Germline V gene lookup returns CDR1 MNHEY and CDR2 SVGAGI.

The V call is TRBV5-4, the J call TRBJ1-3; D gene ambiguous. This CDR3 region has 16 residues. CDR1 is SGHNT, CDR2 YYREEE, per germline (reference sequence). V was cut by 0 bases and J by 0 bases, with 10 bases left in between. CDR3 in DNA: TGTGCCAGCAGCTTGGGGGCAGGTCGCTCTGGAAACACCATATATTTT. It yields the protein CASSLGAGRSGNTIYF.

This clonotype came up many times. This chain joins TRBV12-3 or TRBV12-4 and TRBJ2-3, with TRBD2 matching 10 bases. J lost 6 bases, V lost 2 bases, and 14 bases had no gene match. The CDR3 is 18 amino acids. The CDR3 sequence is CASSLPSGRGSLDDTQYF. As DNA, the CDR3 is TGTGCCAGCAGTTTACCCAGCGGGAGGGGTTCTCTAGATGATACGCAGTATTTT.

This clonotype was counted at least ten times. This chain connects TRBV3-1 to TRBJ2-5; D could derive from TRBD1 or TRBD2 (5 bases each). Trimming removed 7 bases from V and 5 bases from J, with 23 bases in between. The CDR3 contains 16 residues. Germline CDR1 and CDR2: LGHDT and YNNKEL (reference sequence). The CDR3 DNA reads as TGTGCCAGCACCAGCTACGGGACCACCCCCGGGGAGACCCAGTACTTC. It encodes CASTSYGTTPGETQYF.

This clonotype has at least ten counts. V usage is TRBV20-1 and J usage is TRBJ2-1, with a weak D call TRBD2 (6 bases). The CDR3 totals 12 residues. Trimming pared 3 bases from V and 8 bases from J, leaving 11 bases between. Germline-derived CDR1 and CDR2 are DFQATT and SNEGSKA (reference sequence). For the CDR3, the DNA is TGCAGTGCTAGTGGGGGGTTTCATGAGCAGTTCTTC. Encoded protein: CSASGGFHEQFF.

V is TRBV29-1 and J is TRBJ2-3; 7 bases map to TRBD1. V was clipped by 8 bases and J by 3 bases; unmatched bases: 8. From germline, CDR1 is SQVTM and CDR2 ANQGSEA. The CDR3 is 13 residues long. In nucleotides, the CDR3 is TGCAGCACGAACAGGGGTGGGACAGATACGCAGTATTTT. It is translated as CSTNRGGTDTQYF.

This rearrangement joins TRBV7-7 to TRBJ1-4, with TRBD1 identical over 9 bases. The germline V gene has CDR1 SSHAT and CDR2 FNYEAQ (reference sequence). CDR3 length: 13 residues. The CDR3 spells CAIWDRATEKLFF. CDR3 DNA: TGTGCTATCTGGGACAGGGCCACTGAAAAACTGTTTTTT.

A few counts support this clonotype. V is TRBV11-1 and J is TRBJ2-6; 10 nucleotides line up with TRBD1. Unmatched junction bases numbered 7, after V lost 3 bases and J lost 2 bases. Germline CDR1 SGHAT, CDR2 FQDESV (reference sequence). The CDR3 totals 18 residues. This CDR3 reads CASSLPGQGTAGANVLTF. The CDR3 nucleotides are TGTGCCAGCAGCTTGCCGGGACAGGGGACGGCTGGGGCCAACGTCCTGACTTTC.

This clonotype was recorded many times. The V gene is TRBV6-6, the J gene TRBJ1-1; possibly TRBD1 for D (6 bases). Germline CDR1 and CDR2: MNHNY and SVGAGI (reference sequence). V gave up 0 bases and J gave up 2 bases, with 10 bases separating them. The CDR3 sequence is 15 residues long. In nucleotides, the CDR3 is TGTGCCAGCAGTTACTCGACGGGGGCAAACACTGAAGCTTTCTTT. Translated, it gives CASSYSTGANTEAFF.

This clonotype has a handful of counts. The CDR3 loop reads CASSPGGGWQGYEQYF. CDR3 DNA: TGTGCCAGCAGCCCAGGAGGGGGGTGGCAAGGGTACGAGCAGTACTTC. J is TRBJ2-7 and V is TRBV28; D tentatively reads TRBD1 or TRBD2 (6 bases each). The CDR3 loop spans 16 amino acids. Trimming removed 6 bases from V and 4 bases from J, with 22 bases in between. Germline assignment: CDR1 MDHEN and CDR2 SYDVKM.

The chain links TRBV5-1 to TRBJ1-1; 9 bases align to TRBD1. CDR3 length: 18 amino acids. V was pared by 1 base and J by 0 bases, with 10 bases of the junction left unmatched. Germline V gives CDR1 SGHRS, CDR2 YFSETQ. The CDR3 here is CASSLSAGTGPMNTEAFF. CDR3 DNA: TGCGCCAGCAGCTTGTCGGCCGGGACAGGGCCCATGAACACTGAAGCTTTCTTT. The variable domain in full, with the rest retrieved from reference TRBV5-1 and TRBJ1-1, is KAGVTQTPRYLIKTRGQQVTLSCSPISGHRSVSWYQQTPGQGLQFLFEYFSETQRNKGNFPGRFSGRQFSNSRSEMNVSTLELGDSALYLCASSLSAGTGPMNTEAFFGQGTRLTVV.

Only a few counts were recorded for this clonotype. J is TRBJ1-2 and V is TRBV28; TRBD1 agrees at 8 bases. There are 11 residues in the CDR3. Losses at the gene ends were 6 bases for V and 8 bases for J; bases not matched to a gene: 2. The germline CDR1 and CDR2 sequences are MDHEN and SYDVKM. The CDR3 spells CASSRGLGYTF. The DNA of the CDR3 is TGTGCCAGCAGCAGGGGGCTAGGCTACACCTTC.

This clonotype was observed a few times. J is TRBJ2-1 and V is TRBV29-1; D is possibly TRBD1 (5 bases). CDR1 SQVTM and CDR2 ANQGSEA come from the germline V gene. The V and J ends lost 1 base and 6 bases respectively, with 16 bases between them. The CDR3 has 15 amino acids. In DNA, the CDR3 is TGCAGCGTTGAAGGGTCGTCCAGGGCTCGCAATGAGCAGTTCTTC. Its protein product is CSVEGSSRARNEQFF.

This clonotype was found a few times. The chain has TRBV12-3 or TRBV12-4 and TRBJ2-5, with a tentative D call TRBD2 (6 bases). The CDR3 sequence is 13 residues long. V lost 6 bases to trimming and J lost 2 bases, with 10 bases between them. CDR3 residues: CASREGLQETQYF. The CDR3 DNA sequence: TGTGCCAGCAGGGAGGGTCTGCAAGAGACCCAGTACTTC.

This clonotype has just a few counts. The rearrangement links TRBV5-6 to TRBJ2-2; no definite D call. V was pared by 3 bases and J by 0 bases, with 9 bases between. The CDR3 is made up of 15 amino acids. Germline-derived CDR1 and CDR2 are SGHDT and YYEEEE. This CDR3 reads CASSSVTPNTGELFF. The CDR3 DNA reads as TGTGCCAGCAGCTCGGTGACACCGAACACCGGGGAGCTGTTTTTT. Full variable domain (remainder filled in from reference TRBV5-6 and TRBJ2-2): DAGVTQSPTHLIKTRGQQVTLRCSPKSGHDTVSWYQQALGQGPQFIFQYYEEEERQRGNFPDRFSGHQFPNYSSELNVNALLLGDSALYLCASSSVTPNTGELFFGEGSRLTVL.